Only one count was recorded for the clone carrying this T cell receptor beta chain. The repertoire was sequenced with immunoSEQ multiplex PCR; TCRdb's copy has only in-frame clones and lacks some. The sample includes tens of thousands of clones, over 75% of them seen just once. This record belongs to a study of blood T cell repertoires in COVID-19. The CDR3 spans 17 residues. The V call is TRBV21-1, the J call TRBJ2-7; the tabulated D call, TRBD2, remains unverified against the DNA. TRBV21-1 is a pseudogene locus. Sequences were obtained from peripheral blood. The source of this sequence is a human donor in a cohort sampled during active COVID-19. The CDR3 region has the DNA TGTGCCAGAAGCTCTGAGGGGAGGCCCCCGAGCTCCTACGAGCAGTACTTC. This encodes CARSSEGRPPSSYEQYF.